Sequencing of this T cell receptor beta chain was carried out in a study of T cell repertoires in cytomegalovirus infection. Across the study: From public TCR beta signatures came an indication of both CMV infection and matching HLA type.

In its sample, this clonotype was seen a few times. Its specificity is unknown. Study findings and constraints: HLA-C-restricted CMV-specific TCR beta clonotypes prevailed in the ex vivo response.

V gave up 1 base and J gave up 9 bases, with 10 bases separating them. Germline V gene lookup returns CDR1 SGHTA and CDR2 FQGNSA. The CDR3 spans 14 residues. TCRdb re-analysed the reads in MiXCR, keeping a single row per CDR3 protein. The sample gives about 57,000 distinct CDR3 sequences, 20% of which show up once; around 70% is in the top ten. The sequences come from CD8+ T cells from cultured PBMCs, collected from culture after CMV antigen stimulation. This sequence was found in a human donor in good health (CMV status not recorded). Some clones in this sample may be carry-over from other donors' samples. J is TRBJ1-6 and V is TRBV7-2, with a weak D call TRBD1 (5 bases). DNA for the CDR3: TGTGCCAGCAGCTTAGGGGGGACTCTTTCACCCCTCCACTTT. Translation gives CASSLGGTLSPLHF.